A single sample is the source of the 27 T cell receptor beta chains below, sequenced in a study of T cell responses to AZD1222 COVID-19 vaccine. Method: immunoSEQ multiplex PCR; TCRdb's copy keeps in-frame clones and lacks some. The sample gives some 140,000 clones, about 80% of which show up once; roughly 4.3% is in the top ten. The material sequenced was peripheral blood, taken on day 0 of AZD1222 vaccination. Every receptor here comes from an adult in good health.

This chain uses TRBV6-5 with TRBJ1-2; 7 bases map to TRBD1. Germline V CDR1 and CDR2: MNHEY, SVGAGI. The length of the CDR3 is 14 residues. V was pared by 5 bases and J by 8 bases, with 11 bases of the junction left unmatched. As DNA, the CDR3 is TGTGCCAGCAGTCCGGGACAGACTTCGAGGGGCTACACCTTC. This gives the protein CASSPGQTSRGYTF.

The chain carries TRBV20-1 and TRBJ1-6; D uncertain. V gave up 3 bases and J gave up 0 bases, with 12 bases separating them. Germline V CDR1 and CDR2: DFQATT, SNEGSKA (reference sequence). This CDR3 is 16 amino acids long. The CDR3 DNA reads TGCAGTGCTAGTACGGTTCCTAGCTCCTATAATTCACCCCTCCACTTT. Amino acids: CSASTVPSSYNSPLHF.

This CDR3 is CAIMGGTEAFF. Here the CDR3 DNA reads TGTGCCATCATGGGGGGCACTGAAGCTTTCTTT. J is TRBJ1-1 and V is TRBV10-3; D is possibly TRBD1 (5 bases). Trimming took 7 bases from V and 4 from J, leaving 7 bases between them. The CDR3 is made up of 11 amino acids. Germline V gene lookup returns CDR1 ENHRY and CDR2 SYGVKD.

The J gene is TRBJ2-7, the V gene TRBV19, with 7 bases aligning to TRBD1. Germline V CDR1 and CDR2: LNHDA, SQIVND (reference sequence). After removal of 3 bases from V and 9 bases from J, the junction contained 11 bases not matched to a gene. This CDR3 comprises 14 residues. The CDR3 DNA reads as TGTGCCAGTAGTATGAACAGGGGAGAAGGGGGGCAGTACTTC. Amino acids: CASSMNRGEGGQYF.

The chain uses TRBV3-1 (or the pseudogene TRBV3-2) and TRBJ2-2, with TRBD1 matching 7 bases. Germline V gives CDR1 LGHDT, CDR2 YNNKEL (reference sequence). CDR3 size: 16 residues. Losses at the gene ends were 4 bases for V and 6 bases for J; bases not matched to a gene: 11. In DNA, the CDR3 is TGTGCCAGCAGCCTAGGGTACAGGGGAGTTCCCGGGGAGCTGTTTTTT. Amino acid sequence: CASSLGYRGVPGELFF.

The CDR3: CASSNKRGGRELFF. The CDR3 nucleotides are TGCGCCAGCAGTAATAAGCGGGGGGGCAGAGAGCTGTTTTTT. V gene TRBV10-1 combines with J gene TRBJ2-2; 10 bases align to TRBD2. Germline values: CDR1 WNHNN, CDR2 SYGVQD (reference sequence). V was pared by 5 bases and J by 11 bases, with 8 bases of the junction left unmatched. This CDR3 region has 14 residues.

V and J are TRBV19 and TRBJ2-7; the match to TRBD1 covers 9 bases. The CDR3 length is 13 residues. With 5 bases clipped from V and 6 bases from J, the junction kept 5 bases outside the gene matches. The germline CDR1 and CDR2 sequences are LNHDA and SQIVND (reference sequence). The CDR3 sequence is CASSLQGALEQYF. CDR3 coding DNA: TGTGCCAGTAGTTTACAGGGGGCCCTCGAGCAGTACTTC.

The chain uses TRBV30 and TRBJ1-5, with 7 bases matching TRBD1. CDR1 and CDR2 from the germline V gene are GTSNPN and SVGIG (reference sequence). Trimming at V came to 3 bases and at J to 6 bases, leaving 11 bases not matched to a gene. The CDR3 spans 15 residues. CDR3 in DNA: TGTGCCTGGAGCCAGGGGGGAGCGTCAGGTCAGCCCCAGCATTTT. Encoded protein: CAWSQGGASGQPQHF.

This clone was detected only a few times. The junction departs from germline at one end; a sequencing error may be responsible. The chain has TRBV18 and TRBJ2-2; TRBD1 agrees at 8 bases. Germline loops: CDR1 KGHSH, CDR2 LQKENI. The CDR3 is 17 residues long. In DNA form, the CDR3 reads TGTGCCAGCTCTCCACTCCCATCCGGGACAGGCACCGGGGAGCTGTTTTTT. Translated: CASSPLPSGTGTGELFF.

The rearrangement uses TRBV19 and TRBJ1-2; TRBD1 aligns across 8 bases. The CDR3 totals 14 residues. V gave up 4 bases and J gave up 7 bases; unmatched junction bases: 8. In germline, CDR1 is LNHDA, CDR2 SQIVND (reference sequence). The CDR3 is CASSTPGTGPGYTF. In nucleotides, the CDR3 is TGTGCCAGTAGTACTCCCGGGACAGGTCCTGGCTACACCTTC.

The gene calls are TRBV7-9 and TRBJ1-2; D may be TRBD1 (5 bases). CDR3 size: 14 residues. Trimming removed 5 bases from V and 6 bases from J, with 16 bases in between. Per germline, CDR1 SEHNR and CDR2 FQNEAQ (reference sequence). In DNA form, the CDR3 reads TGTGCCAGCAGCCCACTCGGGGGATCGGATGGCTACACCTTC. Translation gives CASSPLGGSDGYTF.

The chain carries TRBV28 and TRBJ1-6; D ambiguous. V lost 5 bases and J lost 6, with 14 bases in between. This CDR3 has 15 residues. Germline lookup yields CDR1 MDHEN and CDR2 SYDVKM. CDR3 protein: CASSQKGRINSPLHF. The CDR3 DNA reads as TGTGCCAGCAGTCAAAAGGGTAGGATTAATTCACCCCTCCACTTT.

The chain uses TRBV3-1 (or the pseudogene TRBV3-2) and TRBJ1-6; D unresolved. The V and J ends lost 1 base and 9 bases respectively, with 13 bases between them. CDR1 and CDR2 from the germline V gene are LGHDT and YNNKEL (reference sequence). The CDR3 has 15 residues. In DNA, the CDR3 is TGTGCCAGCAGCCAAGGAGGTCTAGGCGGTTCACCCCTCCACTTT. It is translated as CASSQGGLGGSPLHF.

V gene TRBV5-4 combines with J gene TRBJ2-2; 10 bases are a match to TRBD2. There are 17 residues in the CDR3. Germline lookup yields CDR1 SGHNT and CDR2 YYREEE (reference sequence). V shed 2 bases and J 3 bases; nucleotides not matched to a gene: 7. CDR3 loop: CASSFKMLAGDTGELFF. CDR3 coding DNA: TGTGCCAGCAGCTTCAAAATGCTAGCGGGGGACACCGGGGAGCTGTTTTTT.

This clone was observed a handful of times. The V and J genes are TRBV19 and TRBJ1-1, with 7 bases matching TRBD1. Germline lookup yields CDR1 LNHDA and CDR2 SQIVND (reference sequence). The V gene end was trimmed by 7 bases and the J gene end by 1 base; junction bases not matched to a gene: 6. CDR3 length: 14 residues. CDR3 amino acids: CASTKDRPNTEAFF. CDR3 bases: TGTGCCAGTACCAAGGACAGGCCGAACACTGAAGCTTTCTTT. The whole variable domain, filled in from reference TRBV19 and TRBJ1-1, reads DGGITQSPKYLFRKEGQNVTLSCEQNLNHDAMYWYRQDPGQGLRLIYYSQIVNDFQKGDIAEGYSVSREKKESFPLTVTSAQKNPTAFYLCASTKDRPNTEAFFGQGTRLTVV.

A few counts support this clone. The J gene is TRBJ1-1, the V gene TRBV7-2; D call uncertain. The V and J ends lost 1 base and 2 bases respectively, with 5 bases between them. Germline V gene sequence: CDR1 SGHTA, CDR2 FQGNSA. The CDR3 is made up of 13 amino acids. The CDR3 is CASSLEINTEAFF. Written as DNA, the CDR3 is TGTGCCAGCAGCTTAGAGATTAACACTGAAGCTTTCTTT.

This clone showed up just once. CDR3 sequence reads: CASSQGGGTGNGYTF. In DNA, the CDR3 is TGTGCCAGCAGCCAAGGGGGTGGGACAGGGAACGGCTACACCTTC. The V and J genes are TRBV3-1 (or the pseudogene TRBV3-2) and TRBJ1-2, with 9 bases matching TRBD1. V gave up 1 base and J gave up 8 bases; unmatched junction bases: 8. CDR1 LGHDT and CDR2 YNNKEL come from the germline V gene (reference sequence). The CDR3 is made up of 15 amino acids.

J is TRBJ2-1 and V is TRBV2, with 8 bases that match TRBD2. With 6 bases clipped from V and 5 bases from J, the junction kept 6 bases outside the gene matches. CDR1 is SNHLY, CDR2 FYNNEI, per germline. The CDR3 runs to 14 residues. CDR3 nucleotide sequence: TGTGCCAGCAGAAGAAGCGGGGGAGACAATGAGCAGTTCTTC. It translates to CASRRSGGDNEQFF.

This clone turned up a few times. V and J are TRBV19 and TRBJ1-5; no reliable D call. Germline V gene sequence: CDR1 LNHDA, CDR2 SQIVND (reference sequence). Trimming removed 5 bases at V and 6 bases at J, with 11 bases between. CDR3 length: 13 residues. CDR3 nucleotides: TGTGCCAGTAGTTTGGAGGGTAGTCAGCCCCAGCATTTT. This gives the protein CASSLEGSQPQHF.

This clone was seen only a few times. The V call is TRBV7-9, the J call TRBJ1-6, with D maybe TRBD1 (5 bases). The CDR3 extends over 15 amino acids. CDR1 SEHNR and CDR2 FQNEAQ come from the germline V gene (reference sequence). V was clipped by 5 bases and J by 8 bases, with 16 bases between them. The chain's CDR3 is CASSQWGTEDSPLHF. CDR3 coding DNA: TGTGCCAGCAGCCAGTGGGGCACCGAGGATTCACCCCTCCACTTT.

This clone came up once. V and J are TRBV30 and TRBJ1-1, with a weak D call TRBD1 (5 bases). There are 13 residues in the CDR3. V dropped 5 bases and J dropped 3 bases, with 13 bases sitting between them. Germline V gives CDR1 GTSNPN, CDR2 SVGIG (reference sequence). The CDR3 here is CAWALGEDTEAFF. As DNA, the CDR3 is TGTGCCTGGGCCCTGGGGGAGGACACTGAAGCTTTCTTT.

This chain connects TRBV28 to TRBJ1-3; no clear D. CDR1 and CDR2 from the germline V gene are MDHEN and SYDVKM. V was pared by 9 bases and J by 4 bases, with 13 bases between. There are 13 residues in the CDR3. Here the CDR3 DNA reads TGTGCCAGTAAGAGAGGTACGGGAAACACCATATATTTT. As protein: CASKRGTGNTIYF.

The chain uses TRBV18 and TRBJ2-7; D is ambiguous. From germline, CDR1 is KGHSH and CDR2 LQKENI. The V gene lost 3 bases and the J gene lost 1 base, with 4 bases spanning the gap. This CDR3 contains 12 residues. CDR3 region: CASSPGSYEQYF. CDR3 bases: TGTGCCAGCTCACCCGGATCCTACGAGCAGTACTTC.

The table lists this clone with a few counts. J is TRBJ1-2 and V is TRBV30; D gene unclear. The CDR3 spans 13 residues. Germline V gene data show CDR1 as GTSNPN and CDR2 as SVGIG (reference sequence). The germline V and J ends were trimmed by 0 bases and 7 bases, with 12 bases remaining between them. The CDR3 DNA reads TGTGCCTGGAGTGTCAACGGCAGGTCTGGCTACACCTTC. This encodes CAWSVNGRSGYTF.

The chain joins TRBV6-5 to TRBJ1-1; TRBD1 aligns across 8 bases. The V segment lost 6 bases and the J segment 1 base; nucleotides outside the gene matches: 4. Germline CDR1 is MNHEY and CDR2 is SVGAGI. CDR3 length: 14 residues. The CDR3 DNA reads TGTGCCAGCAGGACCGGGACAGGGAACACTGAAGCTTTCTTT. This translates into CASRTGTGNTEAFF.

The rearrangement links TRBV4-1 to TRBJ2-7; D is unresolved. V dropped 0 bases and J dropped 3 bases, with 6 bases sitting between them. Germline V CDR1 and CDR2: MGHRA, YSYEKL. The CDR3 loop spans 13 amino acids. The CDR3 coding sequence is TGCGCCAGCAGCCAAGATCCTCTCTACGAGCAGTACTTC. Encoded protein: CASSQDPLYEQYF.

This chain joins TRBV5-1 and TRBJ1-4; tentatively, D is TRBD1 (6 bases). The ends were cut back, 0 bases at V and 8 bases at J, with 17 bases in the middle. The germline V gene has CDR1 SGHRS and CDR2 YFSETQ. This CDR3 spans 16 amino acids. In DNA form, the CDR3 reads TGCGCCAGCAGCTTGGAGGGGGGACATTCTGGAGAAAAACTGTTTTTT. It is translated as CASSLEGGHSGEKLFF.